This T cell receptor beta chain was identified in a study of patients and donors after allogeneic stem cell transplantation. TCRdb itself ran the RT-PCR reads through MiXCR, one entry per CDR3 protein. The table has approximately 410,000 distinct CDR3 sequences, more than 15% seen once. The sample holds a few counts of this clonotype. The CDR3 runs 14 residues. From germline, CDR1 is SGHDT and CDR2 YYEEEE. The V end lost 4 bases, the J end lost 2 bases, and 11 bases lay between the germline ends. The TCR was taken from a human donor who was either an allogeneic HSCT recipient or a stem cell or donor lymphocyte infusion donor (not recorded which). It is not recorded whose cells these are; they may come from a transplant donor. The specimen sequenced was blood, either unsorted or a sorted T cell fraction (not recorded which). The J gene is TRBJ2-3, the V gene TRBV5-6, with D possibly called TRBD1 or TRBD2 (5 bases each). The CDR3 bases are TGTGCCAGCAGCGCAGGGAGCTACACAGATACGCAGTATTTT. Encoded protein: CASSAGSYTDTQYF.